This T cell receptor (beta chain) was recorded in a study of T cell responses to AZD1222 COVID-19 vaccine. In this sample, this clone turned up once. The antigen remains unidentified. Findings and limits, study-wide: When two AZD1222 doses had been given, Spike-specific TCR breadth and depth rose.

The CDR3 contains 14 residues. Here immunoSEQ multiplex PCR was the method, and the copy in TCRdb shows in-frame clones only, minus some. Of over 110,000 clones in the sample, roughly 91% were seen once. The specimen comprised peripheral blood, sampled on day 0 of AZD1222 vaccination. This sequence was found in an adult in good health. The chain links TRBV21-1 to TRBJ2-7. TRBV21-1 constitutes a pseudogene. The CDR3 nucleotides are TGTGCCAGCAGCAAAGACGGATTTCCCTACGAGCAGTACTTC. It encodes CASSKDGFPYEQYF.